This TCR beta chain appears in the sequencing data of a study of blood T cell repertoires in COVID-19. The authors' processing: Using reference gene primer amplification, nucleated cell counts were estimated. Repertoires were generated with immunoSEQ multiplex PCR, while TCRdb's copy carries only in-frame clones and drops some. V and J calls and clone size are as listed in that table; D and trimming were resolved from the DNA. The table has around 200,000 clones, 87% seen once. Germline-derived CDR1 and CDR2 are SNHLY and FYNNEI. Trimming stripped 6 bases from V and 6 bases from J, with 9 bases between. There are 11 residues in the CDR3. This clone came up a few times.

The clonotype originates from a man in his 60s who had recovered from COVID-19. The rearrangement links TRBV2 to TRBJ2-7, with D possibly being TRBD1 (5 bases). Sequenced material: peripheral blood. The CDR3 DNA is TGTGCCAGCAGCACAGGACCCGAGCAGTACTTC. It yields the protein CASSTGPEQYF. Complete variable domain (other parts from reference TRBV2 and TRBJ2-7): EPEVTQTPSHQVTQMGQEVILRCVPISNHLYFYWYRQILGQKVEFLVSFYNNEISEKSEIFDDQFSVERPDGSNFTLKIRSTKLEDSAMYFCASSTGPEQYFGPGTRLTVT.